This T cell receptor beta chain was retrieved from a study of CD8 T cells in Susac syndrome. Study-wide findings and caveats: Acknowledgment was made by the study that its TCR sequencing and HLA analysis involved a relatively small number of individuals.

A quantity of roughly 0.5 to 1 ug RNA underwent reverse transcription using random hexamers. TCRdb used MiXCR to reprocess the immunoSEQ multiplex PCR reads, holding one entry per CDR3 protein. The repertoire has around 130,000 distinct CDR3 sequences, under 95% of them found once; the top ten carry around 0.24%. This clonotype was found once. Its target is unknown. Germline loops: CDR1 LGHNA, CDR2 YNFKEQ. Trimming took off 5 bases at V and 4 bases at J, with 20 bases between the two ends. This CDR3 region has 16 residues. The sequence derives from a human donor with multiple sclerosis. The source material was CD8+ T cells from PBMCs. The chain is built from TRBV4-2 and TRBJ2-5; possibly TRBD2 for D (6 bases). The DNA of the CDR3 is TGTGCCAGCAGCGGCCCGATATTCGGGAGCCCAGAGACCCAGTACTTC. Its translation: CASSGPIFGSPETQYF.